One sample yielded the 17 T cell receptor beta chains listed below, sequenced in a study of blood T cell repertoires in COVID-19. TCRdb's table, derived via immunoSEQ multiplex PCR, lists solely in-frame clones and lacks some. Of around 200,000 clones listed, about 87% are singletons. The source material was peripheral blood. These receptors were obtained from a man in his 60s who had recovered from COVID-19.

This clone showed up just a few times. The chain has TRBV30 and TRBJ2-6; 7 bases agree with TRBD1. V shed 2 bases, J shed 0 bases, and the junction held 7 bases outside the gene matches. The germline CDR1 and CDR2 sequences are GTSNPN and SVGIG (reference sequence). The CDR3 consists of 17 residues. CDR3 sequence reads: CAWSSTGALSGANVLTF. The CDR3 DNA is TGTGCCTGGAGTAGCACAGGGGCCCTCTCTGGGGCCAACGTCCTGACTTTC.

V is TRBV25-1 and J is TRBJ2-3; D is possibly TRBD2 (5 bases). This CDR3 has 16 residues. V was shortened by 1 base and J by 4 bases, with 15 bases between the two germline ends. Germline lookup yields CDR1 MGHDK and CDR2 SYGVNS. CDR3 sequence reads: CASSESLNLGADTQYF. The CDR3 DNA is TGTGCCAGCAGTGAATCTTTAAACCTCGGGGCAGATACGCAGTATTTT.

This clone has just a few counts. This rearrangement joins TRBV10-1 to TRBJ1-1; TRBD1 agrees at 9 bases. This CDR3 comprises 13 residues. In germline, CDR1 is WNHNN, CDR2 SYGVQD (reference sequence). With 7 bases clipped from V and 9 bases from J, the junction kept 9 bases outside the gene matches. CDR3 sequence: CASTSGQGSKAFF. CDR3 in DNA: TGCGCCAGCACCTCGGGACAGGGATCTAAAGCTTTCTTT.

The CDR3 reads CASSQGLNYNSPLHF. The CDR3 nucleotides read TGTGCCAGCAGCCAAGGGCTGAACTATAATTCACCCCTCCACTTT. V gene TRBV3-1 (or the pseudogene TRBV3-2) combines with J gene TRBJ1-6; D gene ambiguous. The CDR3 is 15 amino acids. Germline V gene lookup returns CDR1 LGHDT and CDR2 YNNKEL (reference sequence). V lost 1 base, J lost 3 bases, and 7 bases lay in between.

The chain is built from TRBV5-1 and TRBJ1-1; D is unresolved. Germline lookup yields CDR1 SGHRS and CDR2 YFSETQ. The CDR3 runs 14 residues. V lost 0 bases, J lost 4 bases, and 10 bases lay in between. The CDR3 reads CASSLDAGFTEAFF. The CDR3 DNA follows: TGCGCCAGCAGCTTGGACGCGGGTTTCACTGAAGCTTTCTTT.

Written as DNA, the CDR3 is TGTGCCAGTAGTAATCATCGACTTCAAGCCTACAATGAGCAGTTCTTC. It yields the protein CASSNHRLQAYNEQFF. V and J are TRBV19 and TRBJ2-1; D is unresolved. The germline V and J ends were trimmed by 4 bases and 2 bases, with 15 bases remaining between them. The CDR3 is 16 amino acids. CDR1 is LNHDA and CDR2 is SQIVND in the germline V gene (reference sequence).

V and J are TRBV7-6 and TRBJ2-5; TRBD2 agrees at 9 bases. This CDR3 has 15 amino acids. Losses at the gene ends were 5 bases for V and 1 base for J; bases not matched to a gene: 5. Per germline, CDR1 SGHVS and CDR2 FNYEAQ. The CDR3 loop is CASSLLSGSQETQYF. CDR3 bases: TGTGCCAGCAGCCTCCTTAGCGGGAGCCAAGAGACCCAGTACTTC.

The V and J genes are TRBV7-3 and TRBJ2-1; tentatively, D is TRBD2 (5 bases). This CDR3 has 15 residues. CDR1 is SGHTA and CDR2 is FQGTGA in the germline V gene. V gave up 0 bases and J gave up 0 bases, with 6 bases separating them. Here the CDR3 DNA reads TGTGCCAGCAGCTTAACGGAGGCCTCCTACAATGAGCAGTTCTTC. It codes for CASSLTEASYNEQFF.

J is TRBJ1-3 and V is TRBV19; no firm D call. Germline-derived CDR1 and CDR2 are LNHDA and SQIVND (reference sequence). Trimming removed 3 bases at V and 9 bases at J, with 18 bases between. This CDR3 is built from 15 residues. The CDR3 region is CASSILRSVGATIYF. The CDR3 bases are TGTGCCAGTAGTATCTTGAGAAGCGTAGGCGCCACCATATATTTT.

V and J are TRBV4-3 and TRBJ2-2; D is perhaps TRBD2 (6 bases). Trimming took off 4 bases at V and 6 bases at J, with 9 bases between the two ends. CDR1 and CDR2 from the germline V gene are LGHNA and YSLEER. The CDR3 runs 13 residues. CDR3 in amino acids: CASSLIAAGELFF. The CDR3 DNA reads as TGCGCCAGCAGCCTTATAGCGGCCGGGGAGCTGTTTTTT.

CDR3 region: CASSLDGSGEQYF. The CDR3 nucleotides read TGTGCCAGCAGCTTAGATGGGAGCGGCGAGCAGTACTTC. The chain joins TRBV11-3 to TRBJ2-7; a weak D match, TRBD2 (5 bases). CDR3 size: 13 residues. Trimming shortened V by 0 bases and J by 6 bases, and 9 bases separated the two germline ends. The germline V gene has CDR1 SGHNT and CDR2 YENEEA.

This rearrangement joins TRBV5-6 to TRBJ2-7; D possibly corresponds to TRBD1 (5 bases). This CDR3 contains 15 residues. Germline V gene sequence: CDR1 SGHDT, CDR2 YYEEEE. V was cut by 2 bases and J by 0 bases, with 12 bases left in between. CDR3 amino acids: CASSFRGAHSYEQYF. The CDR3, as DNA: TGTGCCAGCAGCTTTAGGGGCGCCCACTCCTACGAGCAGTACTTC.

V usage is TRBV5-1 and J usage is TRBJ2-3; no firm D call. V lost 1 base and J lost 4, with 13 bases in between. The germline CDR1 and CDR2 sequences are SGHRS and YFSETQ. This CDR3 contains 15 residues. The CDR3 is CASSLWSRLADTQYF. In DNA, the CDR3 is TGCGCCAGCAGCTTGTGGTCTCGGTTAGCAGATACGCAGTATTTT.

This rearrangement joins TRBV7-9 to TRBJ2-7, with 12 bases matching TRBD1. The V gene end was trimmed by 3 bases and the J gene end by 5 bases; junction bases not matched to a gene: 8. The V gene's germline CDR1 is SEHNR and CDR2 FQNEAQ (reference sequence). The CDR3 sequence is 16 residues long. The DNA for the CDR3 is TGTGCCAGCAGCTTTTTGGGGACAGGGGGCCCTAACGAGCAGTACTTC. Its translation is CASSFLGTGGPNEQYF.

There are a few counts of this clone. The genes are TRBV4-2 and TRBJ2-7, with unresolved D. The germline gives CDR1 LGHNA, CDR2 YNFKEQ. Trimming cost V 0 bases and J 2 bases, with 14 bases left between them. This CDR3 spans 16 amino acids. The CDR3 loop is CASSQDASLGPYEQYF. In nucleotides, the CDR3 is TGTGCCAGCAGCCAAGATGCCAGCCTGGGCCCCTACGAGCAGTACTTC.

V gene TRBV5-4 combines with J gene TRBJ2-1, with 11 bases fitting TRBD2. Trimming at V came to 3 bases and at J to 4 bases, leaving 6 bases not matched to a gene. The V gene's germline CDR1 is SGHNT and CDR2 YYREEE (reference sequence). This CDR3 has 16 residues. The DNA for the CDR3 is TGTGCCAGCAGCTCGGGGGGGACTAGCGGATACAATGAGCAGTTCTTC. Protein: CASSSGGTSGYNEQFF.

The V call is TRBV5-1, the J call TRBJ1-1; weak D call: TRBD1 (5 bases). The CDR3 spans 14 residues. V was clipped by 2 bases and J by 4 bases, with 12 bases between them. Germline lookup yields CDR1 SGHRS and CDR2 YFSETQ. The CDR3 protein is CASSFGARSTEAFF. CDR3 bases: TGCGCCAGCAGCTTTGGGGCGCGGAGCACTGAAGCTTTCTTT. Full variable domain (remainder filled in from reference TRBV5-1 and TRBJ1-1): KAGVTQTPRYLIKTRGQQVTLSCSPISGHRSVSWYQQTPGQGLQFLFEYFSETQRNKGNFPGRFSGRQFSNSRSEMNVSTLELGDSALYLCASSFGARSTEAFFGQGTRLTVV.